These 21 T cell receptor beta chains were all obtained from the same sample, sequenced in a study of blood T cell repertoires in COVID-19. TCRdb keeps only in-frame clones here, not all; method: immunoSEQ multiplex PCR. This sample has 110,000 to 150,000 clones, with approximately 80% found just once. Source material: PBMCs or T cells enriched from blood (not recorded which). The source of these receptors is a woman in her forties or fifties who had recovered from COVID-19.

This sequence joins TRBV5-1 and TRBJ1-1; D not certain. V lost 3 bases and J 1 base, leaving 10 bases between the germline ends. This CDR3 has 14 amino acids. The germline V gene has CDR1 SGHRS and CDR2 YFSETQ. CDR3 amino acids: CASSSSGENTEAFF. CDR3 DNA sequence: TGCGCCAGCAGCTCCTCTGGAGAGAACACTGAAGCTTTCTTT.

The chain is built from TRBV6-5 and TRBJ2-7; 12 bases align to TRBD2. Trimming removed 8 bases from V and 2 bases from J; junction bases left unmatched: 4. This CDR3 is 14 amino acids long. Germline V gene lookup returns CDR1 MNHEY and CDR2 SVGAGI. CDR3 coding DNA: TGTGCCAGCGGAAGACTAGCGGGGGCCTACGAGCAGTACGTC. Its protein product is CASGRLAGAYEQYV.

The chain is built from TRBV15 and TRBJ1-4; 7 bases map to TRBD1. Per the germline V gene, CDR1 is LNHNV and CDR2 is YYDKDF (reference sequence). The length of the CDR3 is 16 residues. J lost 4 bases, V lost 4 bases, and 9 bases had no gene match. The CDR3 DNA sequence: TGTGCCACCAGCATTAACCCGGGACAGTATAATGAAAAACTGTTTTTT. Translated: CATSINPGQYNEKLFF.

CDR3 region: CASSLPGSYEQYF. DNA of the CDR3: TGTGCCAGCAGCTTACCAGGGTCCTACGAGCAGTACTTC. The V call is TRBV11-3, the J call TRBJ2-7; D perhaps matches TRBD1 (5 bases). Trimming took off 2 bases at V and 1 base at J, with 6 bases between the two ends. CDR3 length: 13 amino acids. CDR1 and CDR2 (germline): SGHNT, YENEEA.

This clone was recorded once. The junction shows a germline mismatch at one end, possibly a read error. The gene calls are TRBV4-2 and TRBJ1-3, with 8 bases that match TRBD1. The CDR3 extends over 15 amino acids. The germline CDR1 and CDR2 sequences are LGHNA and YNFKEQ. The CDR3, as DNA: TGTGCCAGCAGCCAAGATGAACAGGGGGGAAGCACCATATATTTT. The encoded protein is CASSQDEQGGSTIYF.

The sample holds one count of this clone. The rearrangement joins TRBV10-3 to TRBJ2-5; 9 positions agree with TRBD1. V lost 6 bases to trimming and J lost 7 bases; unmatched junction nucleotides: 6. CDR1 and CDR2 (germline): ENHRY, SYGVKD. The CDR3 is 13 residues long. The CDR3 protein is CAIRHRQGGTQYF. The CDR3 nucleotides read TGTGCCATCAGACATCGACAGGGGGGGACCCAGTACTTC.

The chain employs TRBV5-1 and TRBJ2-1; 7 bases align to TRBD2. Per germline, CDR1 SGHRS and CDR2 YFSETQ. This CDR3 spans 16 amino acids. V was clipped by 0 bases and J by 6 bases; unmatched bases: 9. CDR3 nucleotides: TGCGCCAGCAGCTTGGCGGGGGGTCCCAAATCCAATGAGCAGTTCTTC. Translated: CASSLAGGPKSNEQFF. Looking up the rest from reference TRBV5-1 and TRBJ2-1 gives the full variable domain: KAGVTQTPRYLIKTRGQQVTLSCSPISGHRSVSWYQQTPGQGLQFLFEYFSETQRNKGNFPGRFSGRQFSNSRSEMNVSTLELGDSALYLCASSLAGGPKSNEQFFGPGTRLTVL.

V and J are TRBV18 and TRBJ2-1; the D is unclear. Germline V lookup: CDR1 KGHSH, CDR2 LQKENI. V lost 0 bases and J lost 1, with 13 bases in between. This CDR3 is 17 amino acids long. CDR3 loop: CASSPPGRYASYNEQFF. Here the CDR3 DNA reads TGTGCCAGCTCACCACCTGGCAGGTACGCTTCCTACAATGAGCAGTTCTTC.

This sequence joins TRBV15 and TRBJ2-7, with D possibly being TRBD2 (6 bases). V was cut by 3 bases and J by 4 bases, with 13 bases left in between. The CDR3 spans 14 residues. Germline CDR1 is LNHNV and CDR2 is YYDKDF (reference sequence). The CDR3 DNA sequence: TGTGCCACCAGCAGTCTGAAGGGGACTTACGAGCAGTACTTC. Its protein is CATSSLKGTYEQYF.

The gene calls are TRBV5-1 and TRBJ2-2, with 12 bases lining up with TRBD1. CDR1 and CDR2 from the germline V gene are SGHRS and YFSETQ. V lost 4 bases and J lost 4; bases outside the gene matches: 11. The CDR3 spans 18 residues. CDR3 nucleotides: TGCGCCAGCAGCCGAACGGTCCCGGGACAGGGGGCCACCGGGGAGCTGTTTTTT. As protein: CASSRTVPGQGATGELFF.

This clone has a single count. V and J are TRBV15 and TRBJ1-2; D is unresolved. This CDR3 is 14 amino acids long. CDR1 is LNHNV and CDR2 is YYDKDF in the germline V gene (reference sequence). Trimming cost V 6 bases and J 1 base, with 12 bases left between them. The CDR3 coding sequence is TGTGCCACCAGTGGGAGGAGGCATAACTATGGCTACACCTTC. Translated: CATSGRRHNYGYTF.

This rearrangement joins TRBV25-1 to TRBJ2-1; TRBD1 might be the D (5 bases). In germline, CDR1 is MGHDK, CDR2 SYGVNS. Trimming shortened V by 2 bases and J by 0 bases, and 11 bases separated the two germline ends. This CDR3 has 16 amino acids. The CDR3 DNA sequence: TGTGCCAGCAGTGAACAGGGCCCCCGCTCCTACAATGAGCAGTTCTTC. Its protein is CASSEQGPRSYNEQFF. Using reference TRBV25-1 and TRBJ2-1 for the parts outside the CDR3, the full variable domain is EADIYQTPRYLVIGTGKKITLECSQTMGHDKMYWYQQDPGMELHLIHYSYGVNSTEKGDLSSESTVSRIRTEHFPLTLESARPSHTSQYLCASSEQGPRSYNEQFFGPGTRLTVL.

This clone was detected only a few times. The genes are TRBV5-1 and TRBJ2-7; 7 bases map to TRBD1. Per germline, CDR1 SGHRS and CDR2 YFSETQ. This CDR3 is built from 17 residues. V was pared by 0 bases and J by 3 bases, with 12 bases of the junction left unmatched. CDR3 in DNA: TGCGCCAGCAGCTTGGCCTCCTCCGGGACAGACCTCTACGAGCAGTACTTC. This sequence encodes CASSLASSGTDLYEQYF.

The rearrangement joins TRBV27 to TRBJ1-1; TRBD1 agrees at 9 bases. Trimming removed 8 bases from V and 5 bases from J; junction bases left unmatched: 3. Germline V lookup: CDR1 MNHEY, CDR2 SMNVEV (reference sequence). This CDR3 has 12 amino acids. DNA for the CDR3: TGTGCCAGCTGGACAGGGGAGACTGAAGCTTTCTTT. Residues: CASWTGETEAFF.

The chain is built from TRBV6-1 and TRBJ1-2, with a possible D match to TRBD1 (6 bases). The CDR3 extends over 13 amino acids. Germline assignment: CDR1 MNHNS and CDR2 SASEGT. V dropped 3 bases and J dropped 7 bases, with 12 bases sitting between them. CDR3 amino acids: CASSDRGLGGYTF. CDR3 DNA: TGTGCCAGCAGTGACAGGGGTTTAGGTGGCTACACCTTC.

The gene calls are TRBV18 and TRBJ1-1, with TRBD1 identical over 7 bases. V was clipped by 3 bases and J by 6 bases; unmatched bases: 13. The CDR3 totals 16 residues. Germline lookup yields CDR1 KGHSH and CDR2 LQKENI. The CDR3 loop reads CASSPLTGYVGSEAFF. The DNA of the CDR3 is TGTGCCAGCTCACCTCTGACAGGGTATGTCGGGTCTGAAGCTTTCTTT. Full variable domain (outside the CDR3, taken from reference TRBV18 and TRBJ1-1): NAGVMQNPRHLVRRRGQEARLRCSPMKGHSHVYWYRQLPEEGLKFMVYLQKENIIDESGMPKERFSAEFPKEGPSILRIQQVVRGDSAAYFCASSPLTGYVGSEAFFGQGTRLTVV.

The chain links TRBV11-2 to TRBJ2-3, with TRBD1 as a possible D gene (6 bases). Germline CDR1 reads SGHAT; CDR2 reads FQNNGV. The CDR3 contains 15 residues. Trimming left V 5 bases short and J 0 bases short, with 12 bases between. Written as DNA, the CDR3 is TGTGCCAGCAGCGGGGGCGGCGGTAGCACAGATACGCAGTATTTT. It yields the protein CASSGGGGSTDTQYF.

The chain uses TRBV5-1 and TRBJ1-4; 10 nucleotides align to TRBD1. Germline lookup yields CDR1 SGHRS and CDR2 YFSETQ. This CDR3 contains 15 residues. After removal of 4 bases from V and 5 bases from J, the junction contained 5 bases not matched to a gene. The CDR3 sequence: CASSPPGQGNEKLFF. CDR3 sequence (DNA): TGCGCCAGCAGCCCTCCGGGACAGGGGAATGAAAAACTGTTTTTT.

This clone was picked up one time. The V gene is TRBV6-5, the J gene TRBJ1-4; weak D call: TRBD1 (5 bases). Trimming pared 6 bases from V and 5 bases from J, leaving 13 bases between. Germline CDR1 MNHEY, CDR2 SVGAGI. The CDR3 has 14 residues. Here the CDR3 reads CASSAGTENEKLFF. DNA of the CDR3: TGTGCCAGCAGCGCCGGGACTGAAAATGAAAAACTGTTTTTT.

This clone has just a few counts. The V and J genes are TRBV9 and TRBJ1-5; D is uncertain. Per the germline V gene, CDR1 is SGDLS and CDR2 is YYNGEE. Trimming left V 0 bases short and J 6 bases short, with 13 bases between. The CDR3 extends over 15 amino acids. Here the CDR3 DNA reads TGTGCCAGCAGCGTAGACGGGAGGCCGGGTCAGCCCCAGCATTTT. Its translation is CASSVDGRPGQPQHF.

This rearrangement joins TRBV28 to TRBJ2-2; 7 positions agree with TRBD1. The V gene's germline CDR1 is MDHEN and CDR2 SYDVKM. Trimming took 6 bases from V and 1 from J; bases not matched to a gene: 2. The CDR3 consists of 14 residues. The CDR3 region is CASRRTGNTGELFF. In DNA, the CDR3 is TGTGCCAGCAGAAGGACAGGGAACACCGGGGAGCTGTTTTTT. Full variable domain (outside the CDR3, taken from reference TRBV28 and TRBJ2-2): DVKVTQSSRYLVKRTGEKVFLECVQDMDHENMFWYRQDPGLGLRLIYFSYDVKMKEKGDIPEGYSVSREKKERFSLILESASTNQTSMYLCASRRTGNTGELFFGEGSRLTVL.